The following is a T cell receptor (beta chain) sequence with its context. The data were taken from a study of OX40 agonist ivuxolimab in advanced cancers. Generated by immunoSEQ multiplex PCR, the TCRdb table keeps only in-frame clones and is missing some. The table has 70,000 or so clones, over 75% seen once. V lost 2 bases and J 0 bases, leaving 5 bases between the germline ends. CDR1 GTSNPN and CDR2 SVGIG come from the germline V gene (reference sequence). This CDR3 comprises 13 residues. The V and J genes are TRBV30 and TRBJ2-1; no definite D call. The material sequenced was CD4+ or CD8+ T cells sorted from blood, taken in a trial of the OX40 agonist ivuxolimab. The clonotype originates from an adult with an advanced solid tumor such as melanoma, head and neck, liver or kidney cancer. CDR3 region: CAWSFRSYNEQFF. DNA for the CDR3: TGTGCCTGGAGTTTCCGCTCCTACAATGAGCAGTTCTTC.